Listed below are T cell receptor beta chains from one sample, sequenced in a study of blood T cell repertoires in COVID-19. The data were produced by immunoSEQ multiplex PCR, yet TCRdb's version contains in-frame clones alone and is incomplete. Of around 200,000 clones in the sample, 80% to 85% are singletons; the top ten hold 5.1%. The sample comprised peripheral blood. The source of these receptors is a human donor in a cohort sampled during active COVID-19. Each CDR3 is given with its conserved first and last residue.

v_call cdr3_aa
TRBV19 CASSIPLFGTEAFF
TRBV3-1/TRBV3-2 CASSRGLAGSYEQYF
TRBV7-2 CASSLFGTGGEKLFF
TRBV5-1 CASSLEGTPTAEAFF
TRBV9 CASSLITGLVTF
TRBV16 CASSLDKNYGYTF
TRBV27 CASSFWTGGSGANVLTF
TRBV19 CASSIGTGNYGYTF
TRBV7-9 CASSLTSGRGDTQYF
TRBV18 CASSPSGAGVPYNEQFF
TRBV19 CASSIGGSGVSYEQYF
TRBV6-5 CASNLQAGNNEQFF
TRBV30 CAWSAQTEEAFF
TRBV11-3 CASSLGDRGPYNEQFF
TRBV9 CASSVEGSNQPQHF
TRBV27 CASSFLASGSGTDTQYF
TRBV27 CASSLGHSANYGYTF
TRBV24-1 CATGGVALGGEQFF
TRBV27 CASREGGWSPLHF
TRBV6-6 CASSPGLAGPSYEQYF
TRBV19 CASSPGYSNQPQHF
TRBV11-3 CASSSWDRGSNQPQHF
TRBV5-1 CASSLGGGQPQHF
TRBV7-9 CASSLGRLGLYTEAFF
TRBV27 CASSWAGQGFYEQYF
TRBV24-1 CATSGAGSGQPQHF
TRBV5-4 CASSWERGETQYF
TRBV11-1 CASSSRTGGAYGYTF
TRBV5-4 CASSLEGTGGGSPLHF
TRBV27 CASSFGTGPTGELFF
TRBV6-6 CASSPTRQARDTEAFF
TRBV7-3 CASSATGGQPQHF
TRBV2 CASSESVYNQPQHF
TRBV24-1 CATSDFERGNTGELFF
TRBV3-1/TRBV3-2 CASSTRTSGSYEQYF
TRBV5-1 CASSLTGPGGPSEQYF
TRBV28 CASSPRQGPDTQYF
TRBV11-2 CASSLRGGTEAFF
TRBV7-2 CASSPGTAHGYTF
TRBV7-9 CASSSSLGTGGKNEQYF
TRBV7-2 CASSLAAGPYYEQYF
TRBV27 CASSSTSDSFLNTEAFF
TRBV3-1/TRBV3-2 CASSPTFLAGACYEQYF
TRBV7-2 CASSPTGGPGDEQYF
TRBV7-3 CASSPTGRNTEAFF
TRBV30 CAWRMGLYQPQHF
TRBV7-8 CASSVRRQAWNTEAFF
TRBV29-1 CSVDRGKSEAFF
TRBV5-8 CASSSGLSETQYF
TRBV4-1 CASSPRTSGTYNEQFF
TRBV7-2 CASSAQQGSQETQYF
TRBV11-2 CASSLLPFSGSNIQYF
TRBV28 CASDARGFTDTQYF
TRBV28 CASSLGGQTLNEKLFF
TRBV28 CASSFGGPIYYEQYF